Below, one TCR beta chain is given with its context. The data derive from a study of cytomegalovirus exposure and HLA in healthy donors. Primers: 60 Vbeta forward and 13 Jbeta reverse. Using immunoSEQ multiplex PCR, the repertoire was profiled, and TCRdb retains in-frame clones only, with some absent. The sample totals about 160,000 clones; its top ten clones hold about 2%. This receptor was identified in a man aged 25-40 years in good health and CMV-seronegative. The sample taken for sequencing was PBMCs.

CDR3 nucleotide sequence: TGTGCCAGCCAGGGGACTAGCGGGAGCACAGATACGCAGTATTTT. It translates to CASQGTSGSTDTQYF. The chain uses TRBV9 and TRBJ2-3; 12 nucleotides line up with TRBD2. This CDR3 contains 15 residues. V lost 7 bases, J lost 0 bases, and 3 bases stayed unmatched. Germline assignment: CDR1 SGDLS and CDR2 YYNGEE.